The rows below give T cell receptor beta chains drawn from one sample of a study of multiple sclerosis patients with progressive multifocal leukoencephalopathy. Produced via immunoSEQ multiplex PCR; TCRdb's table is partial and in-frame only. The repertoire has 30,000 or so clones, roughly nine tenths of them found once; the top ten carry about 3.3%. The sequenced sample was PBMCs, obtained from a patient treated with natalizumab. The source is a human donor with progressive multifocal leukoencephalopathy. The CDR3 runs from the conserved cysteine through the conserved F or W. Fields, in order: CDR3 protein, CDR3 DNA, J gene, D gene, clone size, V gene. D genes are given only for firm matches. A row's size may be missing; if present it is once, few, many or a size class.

CASPRRLAGGPTGELFF	TGTGCCAGCCCCCGGCGACTAGCGGGAGGGCCCACCGGGGAGCTGTTTTTT	TRBJ2-2	TRBD2	-	TRBV5-8
CASSYALLEQYF	TGTGCCAGCAGTTACGCTCTCCTCGAGCAGTACTTC	TRBJ2-7	-	-	TRBV6-5
CSAGVGTNTEAFF	TGCAGCGCCGGGGTGGGGACAAACACTGAAGCTTTCTTT	TRBJ1-1	-	-	TRBV29-1
CASSYWREDYNEQFF	TGTGCCAGCAGTTACTGGCGGGAGGACTACAATGAGCAGTTCTTC	TRBJ2-1	TRBD2	once	TRBV6-6
CASSLAGQGAEQFF	TGTGCCAGCAGCTTAGCAGGCCAGGGCGCAGAGCAGTTCTTC	TRBJ2-1	-	-	TRBV7-2
CASSLWGQLNEQFF	TGTGCCAGCAGCTTATGGGGACAGTTAAATGAGCAGTTCTTC	TRBJ2-1	TRBD1	-	TRBV7-2
CASRHWGSTEAFF	TGCGCCAGCCGGCACTGGGGGAGCACTGAAGCTTTCTTT	TRBJ1-1	-	once	TRBV5-1
CASGLTERGGQYF	TGTGCTAGTGGTTTGACCGAGCGGGGTGGGCAGTATTTT	TRBJ2-3	TRBD2	few	TRBV12-5
CASSLQVVTGLGEQYF	TGCGCCAGCAGCTTGCAAGTCGTGACAGGGCTCGGCGAGCAGTACTTC	TRBJ2-7	TRBD1	-	TRBV5-1
CASKAGELFF	TGTGCCAGCAAGGCCGGGGAGCTGTTTTTT	TRBJ2-2	-	-	TRBV25-1
CASGPLGGVYEQYF	TGTGCCAGCGGTCCTTTAGGGGGCGTCTACGAGCAGTACTTC	TRBJ2-7	TRBD1	once	TRBV25-1
CASSVSSGAPVDEQFF	TGTGCCAGCAGCGTGAGTAGCGGGGCCCCGGTGGATGAGCAGTTCTTC	TRBJ2-1	TRBD2	once	TRBV9
CASSEGQGDTDTQYF	TGCGCCAGCAGTGAGGGACAGGGAGACACAGATACGCAGTATTTT	TRBJ2-3	TRBD1	-	TRBV10-1
CASTGNTGELFF	TGTGCCAGCACAGGGAACACCGGGGAGCTGTTTTTT	TRBJ2-2	-	-	TRBV9
CASRDPQGGKLFF	TGTGCCAGCAGAGACCCGCAGGGCGGAAAACTGTTTTTT	TRBJ1-4	-	-	TRBV6-1
CASSSGAGTGGGNTIYF	TGTGCCAGCAGCTCAGGGGCCGGGACAGGGGGCGGAAACACCATATATTTT	TRBJ1-3	TRBD1	-	TRBV11-2
CASSFSTGGQPQHF	TGTGCCAGCAGCTTTTCGACCGGCGGGCAGCCCCAGCATTTT	TRBJ1-5	-	-	TRBV7-2
CASRGLAGGGDYNEQFF	TGTGCCAGCAGAGGCCTAGCGGGAGGAGGGGATTACAATGAGCAGTTCTTC	TRBJ2-1	TRBD2	-	TRBV9
CASSLEVTGRADTQYF	TGCGCCAGCAGCTTGGAGGTTACGGGGCGGGCAGATACGCAGTATTTT	TRBJ2-3	-	-	TRBV5-1
CASSALTSTYYNEQFF	TGTGCCAGCAGTGCCTTGACTTCGACTTACTACAATGAGCAGTTCTTC	TRBJ2-1	-	-	TRBV2